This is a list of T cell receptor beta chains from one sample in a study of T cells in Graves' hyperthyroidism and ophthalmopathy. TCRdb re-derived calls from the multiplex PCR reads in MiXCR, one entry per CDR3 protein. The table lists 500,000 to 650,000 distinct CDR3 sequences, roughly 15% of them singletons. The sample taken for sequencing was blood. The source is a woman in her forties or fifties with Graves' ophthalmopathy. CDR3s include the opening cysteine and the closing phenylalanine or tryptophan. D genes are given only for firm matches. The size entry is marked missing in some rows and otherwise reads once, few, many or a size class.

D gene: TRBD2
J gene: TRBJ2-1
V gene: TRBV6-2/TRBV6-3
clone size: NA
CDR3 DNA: TGTGCCAGCAGTTTAGGGACTAGAGGGTATGAGCAGTTCTTC
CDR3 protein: CASSLGTRGYEQFF

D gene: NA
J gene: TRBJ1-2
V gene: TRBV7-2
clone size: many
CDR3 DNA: TGTGCCAGCAGCTTCCTGACCGCAACTGGGGGCTACACCTTC
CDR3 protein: CASSFLTATGGYTF

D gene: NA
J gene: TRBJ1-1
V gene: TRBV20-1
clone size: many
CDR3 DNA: TGCAGTGCGCGGACCAACATGAACACTGAAGCTTTCTTT
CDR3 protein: CSARTNMNTEAFF

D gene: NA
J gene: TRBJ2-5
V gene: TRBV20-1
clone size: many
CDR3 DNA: TGCAGTGCTAGAGATTCCCGTACTCGGGGAGAGACCCAGTACTTC
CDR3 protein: CSARDSRTRGETQYF

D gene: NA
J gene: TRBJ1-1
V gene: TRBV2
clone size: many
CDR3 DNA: TGTGCCAGCAGTGACGACGGAAACACTGAAGCTTTCTTT
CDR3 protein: CASSDDGNTEAFF

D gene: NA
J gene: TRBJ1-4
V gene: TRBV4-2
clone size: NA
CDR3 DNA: TGTGCCAGCAGCCAAGCCCATGATGAAAAACTGTTTTTT
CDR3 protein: CASSQAHDEKLFF

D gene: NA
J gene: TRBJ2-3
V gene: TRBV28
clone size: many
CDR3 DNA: TGTGCCAGCAGTCCGCGGACAGTCACAGATACGCAGTATTTT
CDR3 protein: CASSPRTVTDTQYF

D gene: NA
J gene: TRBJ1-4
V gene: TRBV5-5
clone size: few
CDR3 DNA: TGTGCCAGCAGCCCCTGGGGTGAAAAACTGTTTTTT
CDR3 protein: CASSPWGEKLFF

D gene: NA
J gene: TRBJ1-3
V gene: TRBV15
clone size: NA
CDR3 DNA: TGTGCCACCAGCAGAGAAAGGGCCGGAAACACCATATATTTT
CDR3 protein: CATSRERAGNTIYF

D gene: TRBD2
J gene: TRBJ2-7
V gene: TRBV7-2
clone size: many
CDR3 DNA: TGTGCCAGCAGCCCTCTAGCGGCCATCACCTACGAGCAGTACTTC
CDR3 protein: CASSPLAAITYEQYF

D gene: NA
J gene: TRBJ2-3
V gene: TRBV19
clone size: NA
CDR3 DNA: TGTGCCAGTAGTGCGCTAACAGATACGCAGTATTTT
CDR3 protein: CASSALTDTQYF

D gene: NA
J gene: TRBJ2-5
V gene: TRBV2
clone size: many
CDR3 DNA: TGTGCCAGCAGTGGGGGGACCTACCAAGAGACCCAGTACTTC
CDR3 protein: CASSGGTYQETQYF

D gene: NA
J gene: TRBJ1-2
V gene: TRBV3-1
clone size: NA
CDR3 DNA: TGTGCCAGCAGCCACGACCAGCAGGGTGCCTATGGCTACACCTTC
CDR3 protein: CASSHDQQGAYGYTF

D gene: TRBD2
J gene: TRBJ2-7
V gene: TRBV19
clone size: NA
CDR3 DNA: TGTGCCAGTAGTATAGCGGGGCGGGAGTACGATCGGGAGCAGTACTTC
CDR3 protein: CASSIAGREYDREQYF

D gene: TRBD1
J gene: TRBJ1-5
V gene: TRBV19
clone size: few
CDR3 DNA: TGTGCCAGTAACTCAAGGGGGCTTTCTCAGCCCCAGCATTTT
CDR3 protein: CASNSRGLSQPQHF

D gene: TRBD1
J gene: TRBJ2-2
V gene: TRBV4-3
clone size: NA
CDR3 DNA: TGCGCCAGCAGCCTCCTCGGACAGGGGGCTTTCGGGGAGCTGTTTTTT
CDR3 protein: CASSLLGQGAFGELFF

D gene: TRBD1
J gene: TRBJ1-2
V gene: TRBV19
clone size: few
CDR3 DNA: TGTGCCAGTCAACCAGGACAGGACCTCTATGGCTACACCTTC
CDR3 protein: CASQPGQDLYGYTF

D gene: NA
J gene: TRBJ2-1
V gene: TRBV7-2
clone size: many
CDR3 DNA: TGTGCCAGCAGCTTAGATCCCAGCTCCTACAATGAGCAGTTCTTC
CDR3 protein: CASSLDPSSYNEQFF

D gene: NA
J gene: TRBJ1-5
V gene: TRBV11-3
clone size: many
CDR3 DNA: TGTGCCAGCAGTGTAAGCAATAATCAGCCCCAGCATTTT
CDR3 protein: CASSVSNNQPQHF

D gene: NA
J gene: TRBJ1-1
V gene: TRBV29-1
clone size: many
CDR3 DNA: TGCAGCTCCACGGGCCGTATGAACACTGAAGCTTTCTTT
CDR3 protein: CSSTGRMNTEAFF

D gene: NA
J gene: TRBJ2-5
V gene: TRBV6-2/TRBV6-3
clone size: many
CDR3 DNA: TGTGCCAGCAGTTACTCCAGGGAGGAGCGACTACAAGAGACCCAGTACTTC
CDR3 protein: CASSYSREERLQETQYF

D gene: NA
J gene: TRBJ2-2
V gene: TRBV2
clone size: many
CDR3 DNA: TGTGCCAGCAGGGGCGGGAACACCGGGGAGCTGTTTTTT
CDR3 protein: CASRGGNTGELFF

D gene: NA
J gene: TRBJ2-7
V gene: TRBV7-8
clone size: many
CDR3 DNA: TGTGCCAGCAGCTTGGGCAGGGGAATCTTCGAGCAGTACTTC
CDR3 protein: CASSLGRGIFEQYF

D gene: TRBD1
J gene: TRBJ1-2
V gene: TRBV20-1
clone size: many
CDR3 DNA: TGCAGTGCTTTTATGCAGGGGGCGCGGACGGGCTACACCTTC
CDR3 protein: CSAFMQGARTGYTF

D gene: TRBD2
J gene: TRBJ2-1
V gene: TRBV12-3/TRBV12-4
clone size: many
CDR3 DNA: TGTGCCAGCAGCCGGACTAGCGGGAGGTCTTACAATGAGCAGTTCTTC
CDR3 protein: CASSRTSGRSYNEQFF

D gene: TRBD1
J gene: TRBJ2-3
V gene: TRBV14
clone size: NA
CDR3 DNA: TGTGCCAGCAGCCGGAGGACAGGGGCGATAGGTTTGGCAGATACGCAGTATTTT
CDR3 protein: CASSRRTGAIGLADTQYF

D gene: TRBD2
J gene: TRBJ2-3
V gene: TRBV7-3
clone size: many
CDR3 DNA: TGTGCCAGCAGCCCCGAACCTATACTAGCGGGGCTCACAGATACGCAGTATTTT
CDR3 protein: CASSPEPILAGLTDTQYF

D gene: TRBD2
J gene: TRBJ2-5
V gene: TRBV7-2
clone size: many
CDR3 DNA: TGTGCCAGCAGCTTAAGTGGGAGCGGGAGAGGCGGTGAGACCCAGTACTTC
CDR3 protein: CASSLSGSGRGGETQYF

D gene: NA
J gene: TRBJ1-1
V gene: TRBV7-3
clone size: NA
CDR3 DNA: TGTGCCAGCAGCTTAAATCACGGGAACACTGAAGCTTTCTTT
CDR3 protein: CASSLNHGNTEAFF

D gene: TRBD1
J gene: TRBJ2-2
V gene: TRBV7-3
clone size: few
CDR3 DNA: TGTGCCAGCAGCTTACGGGGACAGAACTTCGCGAACACCGGGGAGCTGTTTTTT
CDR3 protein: CASSLRGQNFANTGELFF

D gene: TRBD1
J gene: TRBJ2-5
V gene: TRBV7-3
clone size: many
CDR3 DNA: TGTGCCAGCAGCTTAGGCAGGGGGATTGAAGAGACCCAGTACTTC
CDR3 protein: CASSLGRGIEETQYF

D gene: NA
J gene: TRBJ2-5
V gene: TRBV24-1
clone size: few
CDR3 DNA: TGTGCCACCAGTGATTTGTACAGGGATCAAGAGACCCAGTACTTC
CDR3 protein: CATSDLYRDQETQYF

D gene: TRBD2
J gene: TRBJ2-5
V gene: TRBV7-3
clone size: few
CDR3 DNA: TGTGCCAGCAGCTTAAGGGGACTAGGGACGGAGACCCAGTACTTC
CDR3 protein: CASSLRGLGTETQYF

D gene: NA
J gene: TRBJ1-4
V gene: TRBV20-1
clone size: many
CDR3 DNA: TGCAGTGCTAGTAGCCGTGAAAAACTGTTTTTT
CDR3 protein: CSASSREKLFF

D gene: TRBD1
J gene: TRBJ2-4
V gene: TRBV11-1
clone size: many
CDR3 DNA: TGTGCCAGCAGCCCCCCCCCTGGACAGGCCCAAAACATTCAGTACTTC
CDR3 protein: CASSPPPGQAQNIQYF

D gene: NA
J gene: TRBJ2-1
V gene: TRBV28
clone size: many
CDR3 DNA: TGTGCCAGCGGCTTAGTCGGAGATGAGCAGTTCTTC
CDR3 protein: CASGLVGDEQFF

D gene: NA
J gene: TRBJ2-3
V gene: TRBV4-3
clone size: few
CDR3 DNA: TGCGCCAGCAGCCAAGATGGCCAGGGGACAGATACGCAGTATTTT
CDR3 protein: CASSQDGQGTDTQYF

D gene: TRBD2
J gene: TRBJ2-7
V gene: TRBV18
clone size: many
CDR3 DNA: TGTGCCAGCTCCCCTGTCCCGGGACTAGGAATGGAGCAGTACTTC
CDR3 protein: CASSPVPGLGMEQYF

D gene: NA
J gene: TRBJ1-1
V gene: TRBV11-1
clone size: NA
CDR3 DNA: TGTGCCAGCAGCTTGACAGGATCATACTCTGAAGCTTTCTTT
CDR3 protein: CASSLTGSYSEAFF

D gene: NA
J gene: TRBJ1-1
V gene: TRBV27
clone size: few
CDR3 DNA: TGTGCCAGCAGTATGCTCCCGGCAGGGGAAGCTTTCTTT
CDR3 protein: CASSMLPAGEAFF

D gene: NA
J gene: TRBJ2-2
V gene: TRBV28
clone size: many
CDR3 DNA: TGTGCCAGCAGTCCGCAGGGGCCGGGGACCGGGGAGCTGTTTTTT
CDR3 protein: CASSPQGPGTGELFF

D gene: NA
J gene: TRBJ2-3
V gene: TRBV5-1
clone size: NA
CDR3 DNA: TGCGCCAGCAGCGCGGCCATGTCTGGCACAGATACGCAGTATTTT
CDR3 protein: CASSAAMSGTDTQYF

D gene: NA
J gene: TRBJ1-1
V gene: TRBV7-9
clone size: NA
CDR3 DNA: TGTGCCAGCAGCTTCCCGGGGGGGAACACTGAAGCTTTCTTT
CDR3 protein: CASSFPGGNTEAFF

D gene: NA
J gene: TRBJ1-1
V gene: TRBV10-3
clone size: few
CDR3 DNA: TGTGCCATCAGTGAGAGTCGGGGGGGCTATGCTTTCTTT
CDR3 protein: CAISESRGGYAFF

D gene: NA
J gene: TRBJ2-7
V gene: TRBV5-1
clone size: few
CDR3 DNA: TGCGCCAGCAGCTTGGTAAGCTCTACAGGGTACGAGCAGTACTTC
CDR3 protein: CASSLVSSTGYEQYF

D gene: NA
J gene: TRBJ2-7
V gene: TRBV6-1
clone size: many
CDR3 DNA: TGTGCCAGCAGTAGAGGGGGAAGGGGTCTGCGGCTGAGCTCCTACGAGCAGTACTTC
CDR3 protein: CASSRGGRGLRLSSYEQYF

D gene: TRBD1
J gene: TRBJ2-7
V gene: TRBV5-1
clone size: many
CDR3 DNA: TGCGCCAGCAGCTTGGTGGCAGGGGGCTTTTACGAGCAGTACTTC
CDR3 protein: CASSLVAGGFYEQYF

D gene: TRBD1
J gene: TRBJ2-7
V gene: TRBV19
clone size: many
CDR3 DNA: TGTGCCAGTAGTCCAAGAACCGGGACAGGGAGCGAGCAGTACTTC
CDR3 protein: CASSPRTGTGSEQYF

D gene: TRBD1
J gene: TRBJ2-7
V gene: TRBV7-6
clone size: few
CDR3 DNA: TGTGCCAGCAGCTTAGGGGGACAGGGGTTTTCCGAGCAGTACTTC
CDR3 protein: CASSLGGQGFSEQYF

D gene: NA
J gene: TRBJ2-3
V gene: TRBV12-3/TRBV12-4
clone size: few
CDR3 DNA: TGTGCCAGCAGTTTAAGGCCAGGGGTTGATACGCAGTATTTT
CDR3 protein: CASSLRPGVDTQYF

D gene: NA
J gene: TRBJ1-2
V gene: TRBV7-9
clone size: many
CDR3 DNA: TGTGCCAGCAGCTTAGCGACGGCGGCCGTGCGTAACTATGGCTACACCTTC
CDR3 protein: CASSLATAAVRNYGYTF

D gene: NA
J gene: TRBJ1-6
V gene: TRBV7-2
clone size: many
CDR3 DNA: TGTGCCAGCAGCTTACGGACACCCAATTCACCCCTCCACTTT
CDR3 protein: CASSLRTPNSPLHF

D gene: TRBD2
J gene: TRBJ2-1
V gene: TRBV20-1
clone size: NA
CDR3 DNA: TGCAGTGCCCACCCGGGACTAGCGGCAAATGAGCAGTTCTTC
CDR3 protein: CSAHPGLAANEQFF